The clone carrying this T cell receptor (beta chain) came up many times. The antigen remains unidentified. The CDR3 has 17 residues. Germline V gene sequence: CDR1 SGDLS, CDR2 YYNGEE. The germline V and J ends were trimmed by 4 bases and 2 bases, with 16 bases remaining between them. The entry originates in a study of shared clonotypes between healthy human individuals. The wider study: The donors, a couple of women and three men, were aged 18 to 49. General study results and limits: Naive subsets typically showed greater estimated richness than memory subsets. Clonotype sharing across donors was expected to vary with sequencing depth. For naive CD4 cells, roughly 5% of clonotypes were shared across a few donors.

Repertoires were generated with immunoSEQ multiplex PCR, while TCRdb's copy carries only in-frame clones and drops some. The table lists approximately 940,000 clones, around three quarters of them singletons. Sequences were obtained from memory CD4+ T cells sorted from blood. The subset here: CD45RA-negative fraction. The receptor's source is a man aged 18 to 29 in good health. This chain joins TRBV9 and TRBJ2-6; D is unclear. As DNA, the CDR3 is TGTGCCAGCAGCTCTCTTTATCACAAGGCTGGGGCCAACGTCCTGACTTTC. Its translation: CASSSLYHKAGANVLTF.